This T cell receptor beta chain came from a study of blood T cells in healthy people across ages. Germline lookup yields CDR1 KGHSH and CDR2 LQKENI. V was pared by 2 bases and J by 4 bases, with 13 bases between. The CDR3 has 15 amino acids. The authors ran a second PCR of roughly 6 to 12 cycles using a sample-barcoded 5' primer and a J-beta primer mix. TCRdb ran MiXCR on the 5' RACE reads and lists one entry per CDR3 protein. This table has over 950,000 distinct CDR3 sequences, 35% to 40% appearing once. The chain uses TRBV18 and TRBJ2-3, with D unclear. What was sequenced was blood. This sequence originates from a man between 18 and 29 years old in good health. DNA for the CDR3: TGTGCCAGCTCACCATTCGCAGGAGCCGCAGATACGCAGTATTTT. It encodes CASSPFAGAADTQYF.